This TCR beta chain was captured by sequencing in a study of OX40 agonist ivuxolimab in advanced cancers. Profiling relied on immunoSEQ multiplex PCR, and the TCRdb table lists in-frame clones only, not all of them. This sample yields about 85,000 clones, of which about nine tenths are seen a single time; roughly 0.3% belongs to the top ten. V lost 3 bases, J lost 7 bases, and 14 bases lay in between. Germline V gene lookup returns CDR1 SGHAT and CDR2 FQNNGV. CDR3 length: 14 residues. The receptor comes from an adult with an advanced solid tumor such as melanoma, head and neck, liver or kidney cancer. Here the sequenced sample was CD4+ or CD8+ T cells sorted from blood, taken in a trial of the OX40 agonist ivuxolimab. The V call is TRBV11-2, the J call TRBJ2-3; no clear D. CDR3 sequence: CASSLIGRSYTQYF. CDR3 coding DNA: TGTGCCAGCAGCTTGATCGGTCGGAGTTATACGCAGTATTTT.